These T cell receptor beta chains were read from a single sample in a study of tumor-infiltrating lymphocytes in primary liver carcinoma. TCRdb reanalysed the multiplex PCR reads using MiXCR and keeps one entry per CDR3 protein. The data show about 96,000 distinct CDR3 sequences, around 68% seen once. Sequenced material: tumor-adjacent normal liver tissue. The receptors originated from a man aged 35-49 years with primary liver carcinoma and hepatitis B virus infection. Both conserved end residues are part of each CDR3. A D gene is named only where the DNA matches it firmly. The size of a clone is reported for some rows only, either as once, few or many, or as a class for expanded clones.

V	J	length	size	D	CDR3	DNA
TRBV4-1	TRBJ2-3	14	NA	NA	CASSPSGGTDTQYF	TGCGCCAGCAGCCCCTCTGGGGGCACAGATACGCAGTATTTT
TRBV6-1	TRBJ2-3	15	NA	TRBD1	CASSQSTGGTDMQYF	TGTGCCAGCAGTCAATCAACAGGGGGCACAGATATGCAGTATTTT
TRBV6-1	TRBJ2-7	13	many	NA	CATQHGSSYEQYF	TGTGCCACCCAGCACGGGAGCTCCTACGAGCAGTACTTC
TRBV7-8	TRBJ1-5	13	NA	NA	CASSFTRDQPQHF	TGTGCCAGCAGTTTCACAAGGGATCAGCCCCAGCATTTC
TRBV5-4	TRBJ2-3	13	NA	NA	CATGGRATDTLYF	TGTGCCACCGGGGGCAGGGCTACAGATACGCTGTATTTT
TRBV28	TRBJ2-7	15	NA	TRBD2	CVSRLTGTSGSMQYF	TGTGTCAGCAGGCTGACCGGGACTAGCGGGAGTATGCAGTACTTT
TRBV4-1	TRBJ1-2	14	NA	NA	CASSQGEGTGGHTF	TGCGCCAGCAGTCAAGGGGAAGGGACGGGTGGCCACACCTTC
TRBV6-1	TRBJ2-7	13	many	TRBD1	CASSEWTGAEQYF	TGTGCCAGCAGTGAATGGACAGGGGCCGAGCAGTACTTC
TRBV28	TRBJ1-2	16	few	NA	CASSLKTALRVYGYTF	TGTGCCAGCAGTCTGAAGACCGCCCTCAGGGTCTATGGCTACACCTTC
TRBV4-1	TRBJ2-3	15	NA	NA	CASSQGLTTTVTQYF	TGCGCCAGCAGCCAAGGTCTAACAACCACAGTTACGCAGTATTTT
TRBV6-5	TRBJ2-2	16	NA	NA	CASSYSYGANTGELFF	TGTGCCAGCTCCTACTCGTACGGGGCGAACACCGGGGAGCTGTTTTTT
TRBV7-6	TRBJ2-7	18	many	TRBD1	CASSLGARRDRGFHEQYF	TGTGCCAGCAGCTTAGGGGCTCGGAGAGACAGGGGTTTCCACGAGCAGTACTTC
TRBV4-1	TRBJ2-3	14	once	NA	CASSEDQLAGTQYF	TGCGCTAGCAGCGAAGACCAATTGGCAGGTACGCAGTATTTT
TRBV29-1	TRBJ2-1	12	NA	TRBD1	CGVGTGGGEQFF	TGCGGCGTTGGGACAGGGGGCGGCGAGCAGTTCTTC
TRBV11-2	TRBJ1-1	11	NA	NA	CASGGQGETFF	TGTGCCAGCGGCGGTCAGGGTGAAACTTTCTTT
TRBV10-3	TRBJ2-1	14	NA	NA	CVISESRAADEQFF	TGTGTCATCAGTGAGTCTAGGGCGGCCGACGAGCAGTTCTTC
TRBV11-2	TRBJ1-2	14	many	NA	CASFGGGRGYGYTF	TGTGCCAGCTTCGGGGGGGGGCGAGGCTATGGCTACACCTTC
TRBV6-5	TRBJ2-3	14	many	NA	CASSLASGTDTQYF	TGTGCCAGCAGTTTGGCTAGCGGCACAGATACGCAGTATTTT
TRBV5-1	TRBJ2-1	17	NA	NA	CASSPLGAGGNRNEQFF	TGCGCCAGCAGCCCTTTGGGTGCTGGCGGGAATCGGAATGAGCAGTTCTTC
TRBV11-2	TRBJ2-5	13	NA	NA	CASNLAAQETQYF	TGTGCCAGCAACTTAGCTGCCCAAGAGACCCAGTACTTC
TRBV11-2	TRBJ2-1	18	NA	TRBD2	CASRSTGGTAGNDKEQFF	TGTGCCAGCAGATCGACCGGGGGGACTGCGGGAAACGACAAAGAGCAGTTCTTC
TRBV7-3	TRBJ2-5	19	NA	TRBD2	CDSSLTLFRGRGGLETQYF	TGTGACAGCAGCTTAACGTTATTCCGCGGGCGGGGGGGATTAGAGACCCAGTACTTC
TRBV6-1	TRBJ2-3	16	NA	TRBD2	CANSQLAGLTTATQYF	TGTGCCAACAGTCAATTAGCGGGTTTAACTACAGCTACGCAGTATTTT
TRBV28	TRBJ2-1	13	once	NA	CASSLPAHNEHFF	TGTGCCAGCAGTTTACCTGCCCACAATGAGCACTTCTTC
TRBV2	TRBJ1-5	14	many	NA	CASSEVYSNQPQHF	TGTGCCAGCAGTGAAGTGTATAGCAATCAGCCCCAGCATTTT
TRBV10-3	TRBJ2-3	17	NA	TRBD2	CAISEPLVAGVVDTQYF	TGTGCCATCAGTGAGCCATTAGTAGCGGGAGTTGTAGATACGCAGTATTTT
TRBV4-1	TRBJ1-4	17	NA	TRBD1	CTSSQERTGASEEKLFF	TGCACCAGCAGCCAAGAGCGGACAGGGGCCTCGGAGGAAAAACTGTTTTTT
TRBV6-1	TRBJ1-2	16	many	NA	CASSEGSQGPAYGYTF	TGTGCCAGCAGTGAAGGAAGTCAGGGCCCCGCCTATGGCTACACCTTC
TRBV7-6	TRBJ2-2	13	NA	NA	CASSLFRGGELFF	TGTGCCAGCAGCTTATTTCGAGGCGGGGAGCTGTTTTTT